This TCR beta chain was recorded in a study of blood T cell repertoires in COVID-19. Study in general: PBMCs, B-cell-depleted T cells, or T cells provided the cDNA or gDNA that made up the material.

Repertoires were generated with immunoSEQ multiplex PCR, while TCRdb's copy carries only in-frame clones and drops some. Among hundreds of thousands of clones listed, approximately 92% were seen once. Participants, roughly 18 to 90 years old, spanned about 26 US areas. V gave up 4 bases and J gave up 0 bases; unmatched junction bases: 12. Germline V CDR1 and CDR2: KGHSH, LQKENI. CDR3 length equals 18 residues. Sample: PBMCs or T cells enriched from blood (not recorded which). The source is a man aged 25 to 40 who had recovered from COVID-19. The rearrangement uses TRBV18 and TRBJ1-3; TRBD1 matches at 7 bases. This CDR3 reads CASSRGTDSHHSGNTIYF. The CDR3 nucleotides read TGTGCCAGCTCACGCGGGACAGATTCTCACCACTCTGGAAACACCATATATTTT.